These 5 T cell receptor beta chains were sequenced from one sample in a study of blood T cells in healthy people across ages. The use of a sample-barcoded 5' primer and a J-beta primer mix characterized a second PCR of roughly 7 to 11 cycles. TCRdb itself ran the 5' RACE reads through MiXCR, one entry per CDR3 protein. The data show under 2 million distinct CDR3 sequences, about 35% seen once. Sample: blood. These receptors were taken from a woman between 25 and 40 years old in good health.

The chain links TRBV7-6 to TRBJ2-7; the match to TRBD1 covers 8 bases. Germline loops: CDR1 SGHVS, CDR2 FNYEAQ. This CDR3 is built from 15 residues. The V gene end was trimmed by 5 bases and the J gene end by 3 bases; junction bases not matched to a gene: 9. The CDR3, as DNA: TGTGCCAGCAGCGACAACGGACAGGGAGGCTACGAGCAGTACTTC. It encodes CASSDNGQGGYEQYF.

This clonotype showed up just once. This clone may be a read error of a much larger clone one base away. The chain joins TRBV4-1 to TRBJ2-5; the match to TRBD2 covers 7 bases. Germline loops: CDR1 MGHRA, CDR2 YSYEKL. This CDR3 has 15 amino acids. The CDR3 DNA is TGCGCCAGCAGCCAAATTGGGCTAGCGCGGGAGACCCATTACTTC. This translates into CASSQIGLARETHYF.

This clonotype was seen a handful of times. The V gene is TRBV12-3 or TRBV12-4, the J gene TRBJ1-5, with a tentative D call TRBD1 (5 bases). The length of the CDR3 is 14 residues. V gave up 7 bases and J gave up 3 bases, with 13 bases separating them. The CDR3 DNA is TGTGCCAGCACCTTGGGGGAGTTCAATCAGCCCCAGCATTTT. This gives the protein CASTLGEFNQPQHF.

The V gene is TRBV30, the J gene TRBJ2-2; a weak D match, TRBD2 (6 bases). This CDR3 region has 12 residues. Trimming stripped 4 bases from V and 6 bases from J, with 9 bases between. Germline lookup yields CDR1 GTSNPN and CDR2 SVGIG (reference sequence). This CDR3 is CAWKSGPGELFF. In DNA, the CDR3 is TGTGCCTGGAAGAGCGGGCCCGGGGAGCTGTTTTTT.

This clonotype was counted between two and nine times. The chain links TRBV5-5 to TRBJ1-1, with 7 positions matching TRBD1. CDR1 and CDR2 (germline): SGHKS, YYEKEE (reference sequence). The CDR3 spans 15 residues. V dropped 2 bases and J dropped 6; count of bases not matched to a gene: 10. The CDR3 DNA is TGTGCCAGCAGCTTAGGAAGGTACACAGGGGCTGAAGCTTTCTTT. This encodes CASSLGRYTGAEAFF.